This paragraph reports one TCR beta chain. Antigen unknown. The data were obtained in a study of shared clonotypes between healthy human individuals. Whole-study results and caveats: Non-shared clonotypes had lower generation probabilities than clonotypes shared by all four sorted-subset donors. Sampling included only blood; tissue repertoires likely differ. Among donors, the sharing of clonotypes was expected to be influenced by sequencing depth.

Assay: immunoSEQ multiplex PCR; the TCRdb copy retains only in-frame clones and omits some. The data show some 2.1 million clones, approximately 92% seen once. CD45RO-negative, CCR7-positively selected cells formed the naive CD8 fraction, excluding terminally differentiated effector memory CD45RA+ cells. The CDR3 sequence is 12 residues long. The V gene's germline CDR1 is ENHRY and CDR2 SYGVKD. V was pared by 3 bases and J by 6 bases, with 8 bases between. Material for sequencing was naive CD8+ T cells from PBMCs. This clonotype originated in a young man in good health. Some clones in this sample may be carry-over from other donors' samples. The chain is built from TRBV10-3 and TRBJ1-2, with D perhaps TRBD1 (5 bases). The CDR3 loop reads CAISDTRDGYTF. CDR3 DNA sequence: TGTGCCATCAGTGATACCAGGGATGGCTACACCTTC.